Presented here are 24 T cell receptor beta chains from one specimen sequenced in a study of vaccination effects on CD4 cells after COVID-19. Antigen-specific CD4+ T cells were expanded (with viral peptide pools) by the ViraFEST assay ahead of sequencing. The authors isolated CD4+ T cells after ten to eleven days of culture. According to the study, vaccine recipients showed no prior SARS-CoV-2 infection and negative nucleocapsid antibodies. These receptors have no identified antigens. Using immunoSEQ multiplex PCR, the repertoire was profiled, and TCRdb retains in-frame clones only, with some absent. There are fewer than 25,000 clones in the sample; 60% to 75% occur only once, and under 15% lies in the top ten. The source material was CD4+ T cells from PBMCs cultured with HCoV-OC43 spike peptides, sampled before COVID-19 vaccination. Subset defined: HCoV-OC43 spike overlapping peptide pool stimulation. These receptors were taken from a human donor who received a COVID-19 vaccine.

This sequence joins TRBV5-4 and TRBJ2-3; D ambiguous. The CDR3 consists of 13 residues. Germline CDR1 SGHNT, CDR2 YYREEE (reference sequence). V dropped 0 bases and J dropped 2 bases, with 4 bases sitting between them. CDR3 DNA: TGTGCCAGCAGCTTGGTTTACACAGATACGCAGTATTTT. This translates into CASSLVYTDTQYF.

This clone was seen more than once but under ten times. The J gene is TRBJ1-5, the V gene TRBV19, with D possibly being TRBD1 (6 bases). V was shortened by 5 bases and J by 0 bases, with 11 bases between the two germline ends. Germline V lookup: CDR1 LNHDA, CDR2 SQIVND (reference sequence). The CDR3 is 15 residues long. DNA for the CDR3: TGTGCCAGTAGTTCTACAGGGATTAGCAATCAGCCCCAGCATTTT. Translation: CASSSTGISNQPQHF.

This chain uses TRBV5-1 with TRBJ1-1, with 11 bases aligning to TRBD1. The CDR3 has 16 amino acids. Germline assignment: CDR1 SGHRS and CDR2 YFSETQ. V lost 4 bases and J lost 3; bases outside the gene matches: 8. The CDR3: CASSATGTGGDTEAFF. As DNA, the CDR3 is TGCGCCAGCAGCGCTACCGGGACAGGGGGGGACACTGAAGCTTTCTTT.

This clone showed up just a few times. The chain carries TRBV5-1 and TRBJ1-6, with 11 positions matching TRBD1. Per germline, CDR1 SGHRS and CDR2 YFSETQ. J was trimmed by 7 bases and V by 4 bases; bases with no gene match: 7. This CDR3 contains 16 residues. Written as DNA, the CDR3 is TGCGCCAGCAGCGGCGGGACAGGGGGTGTGAATTCACCCCTCCACTTT. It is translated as CASSGGTGGVNSPLHF.

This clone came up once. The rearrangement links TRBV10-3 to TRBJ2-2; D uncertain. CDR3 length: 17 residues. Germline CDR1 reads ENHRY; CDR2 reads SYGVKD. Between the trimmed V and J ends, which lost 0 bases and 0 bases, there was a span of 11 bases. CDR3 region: CAISESWQAANTGELFF. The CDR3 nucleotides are TGTGCCATCAGTGAGTCGTGGCAGGCCGCGAACACCGGGGAGCTGTTTTTT.

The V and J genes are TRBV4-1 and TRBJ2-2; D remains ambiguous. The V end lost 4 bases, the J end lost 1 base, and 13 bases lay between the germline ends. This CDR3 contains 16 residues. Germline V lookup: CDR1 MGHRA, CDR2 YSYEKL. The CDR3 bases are TGCGCCAGCAGCCCCCCTGGGTTGCAGAACACCGGGGAGCTGTTTTTT. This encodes CASSPPGLQNTGELFF.

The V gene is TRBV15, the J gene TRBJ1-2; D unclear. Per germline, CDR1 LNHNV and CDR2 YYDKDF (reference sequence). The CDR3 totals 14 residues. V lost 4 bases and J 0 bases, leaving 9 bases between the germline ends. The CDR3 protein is CATSKLGANYGYTF. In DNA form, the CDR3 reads TGTGCCACCAGCAAGTTAGGAGCTAACTATGGCTACACCTTC.

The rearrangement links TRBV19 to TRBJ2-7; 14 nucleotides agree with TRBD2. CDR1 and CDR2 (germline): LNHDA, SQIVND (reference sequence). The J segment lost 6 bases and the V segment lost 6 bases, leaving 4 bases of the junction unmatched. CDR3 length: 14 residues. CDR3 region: CASRPGLAGAEQYF. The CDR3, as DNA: TGTGCCAGTAGGCCGGGACTAGCGGGAGCCGAGCAGTACTTC.

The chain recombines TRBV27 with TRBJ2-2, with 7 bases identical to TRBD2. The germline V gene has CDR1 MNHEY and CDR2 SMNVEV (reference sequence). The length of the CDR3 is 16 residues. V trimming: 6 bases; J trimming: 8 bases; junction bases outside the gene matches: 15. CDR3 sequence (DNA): TGTGCCAGCAGGATATCCGGGACTACCACCGGGGGGGAGCTGTTTTTT. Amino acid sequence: CASRISGTTTGGELFF.

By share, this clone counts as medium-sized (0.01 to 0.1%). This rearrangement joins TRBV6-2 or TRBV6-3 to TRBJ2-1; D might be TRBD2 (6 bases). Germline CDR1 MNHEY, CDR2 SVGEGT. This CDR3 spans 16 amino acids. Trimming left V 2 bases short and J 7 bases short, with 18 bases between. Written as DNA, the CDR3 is TGTGCCAGCAGTTACATCCCCCTACTAGCTTGGAATGAGCAGTTCTTC. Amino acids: CASSYIPLLAWNEQFF.

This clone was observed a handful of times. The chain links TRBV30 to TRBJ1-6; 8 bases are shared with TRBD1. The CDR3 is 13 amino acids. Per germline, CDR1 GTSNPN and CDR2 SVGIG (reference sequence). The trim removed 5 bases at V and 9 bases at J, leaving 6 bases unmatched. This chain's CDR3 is CAWDRGPGSPLHF. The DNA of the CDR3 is TGTGCCTGGGACAGGGGACCGGGTTCACCCCTCCACTTT.

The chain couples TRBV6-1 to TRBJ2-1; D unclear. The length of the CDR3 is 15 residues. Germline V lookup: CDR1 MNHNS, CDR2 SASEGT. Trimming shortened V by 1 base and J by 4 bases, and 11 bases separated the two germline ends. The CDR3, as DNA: TGTGCCAGCAGTGAAGGTTCTCTCAGTTACAATGAGCAGTTCTTC. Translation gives CASSEGSLSYNEQFF.

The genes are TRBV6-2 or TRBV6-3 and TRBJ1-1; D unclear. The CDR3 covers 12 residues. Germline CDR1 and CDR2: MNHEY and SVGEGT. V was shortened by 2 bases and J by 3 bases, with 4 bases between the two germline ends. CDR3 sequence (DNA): TGTGCCAGCAGTTACCAGTACACTGAAGCTTTCTTT. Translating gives CASSYQYTEAFF.

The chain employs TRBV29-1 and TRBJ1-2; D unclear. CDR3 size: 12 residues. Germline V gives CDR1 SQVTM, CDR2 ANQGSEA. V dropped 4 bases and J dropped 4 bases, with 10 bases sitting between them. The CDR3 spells CSVVVDIYGYTF. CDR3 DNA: TGCAGCGTTGTGGTTGATATCTATGGCTACACCTTC.

In DNA form, the CDR3 reads TGTGCCATCAGTGAGTCAGGCTCCTACGAGCAGTACTTC. Translated: CAISESGSYEQYF. This rearrangement joins TRBV10-3 to TRBJ2-7; D unresolved. Germline assignment: CDR1 ENHRY and CDR2 SYGVKD. The CDR3 spans 13 residues. Trimming left V 0 bases short and J 0 bases short, with 3 bases between.

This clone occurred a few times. Written as DNA, the CDR3 is TGCGCCAGCAGGCCGACCGAGGGGAACTCTGGAAACACCATATATTTT. This sequence encodes CASRPTEGNSGNTIYF. V gene TRBV10-2 combines with J gene TRBJ1-3; D might be TRBD1 (5 bases). The CDR3 is 16 amino acids. CDR1 is WSHSY, CDR2 SAAADI, per germline. With 6 bases removed from V and 0 bases from J, the gap between germline ends came to 15 bases.

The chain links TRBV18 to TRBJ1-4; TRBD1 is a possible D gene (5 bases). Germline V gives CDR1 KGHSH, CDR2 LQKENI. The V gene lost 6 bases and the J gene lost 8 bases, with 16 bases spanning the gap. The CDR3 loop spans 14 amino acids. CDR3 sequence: CASSRTGGEEKLFF. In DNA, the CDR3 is TGTGCCAGCTCCCGGACCGGAGGGGAGGAAAAACTGTTTTTT.

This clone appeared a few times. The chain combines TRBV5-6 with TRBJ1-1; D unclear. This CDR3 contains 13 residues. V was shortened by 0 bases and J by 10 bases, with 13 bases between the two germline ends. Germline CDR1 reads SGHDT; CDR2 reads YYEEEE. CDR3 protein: CASSLGSTAPAFF. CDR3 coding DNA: TGTGCCAGCAGCTTGGGGTCCACGGCGCCAGCTTTCTTT.

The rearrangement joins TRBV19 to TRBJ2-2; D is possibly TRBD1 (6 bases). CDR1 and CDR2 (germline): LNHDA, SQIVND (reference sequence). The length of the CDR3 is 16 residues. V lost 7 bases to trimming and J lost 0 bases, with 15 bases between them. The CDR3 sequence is CASTVSGAPNTGELFF. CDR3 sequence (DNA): TGTGCCAGTACTGTCTCAGGGGCCCCGAACACCGGGGAGCTGTTTTTT.

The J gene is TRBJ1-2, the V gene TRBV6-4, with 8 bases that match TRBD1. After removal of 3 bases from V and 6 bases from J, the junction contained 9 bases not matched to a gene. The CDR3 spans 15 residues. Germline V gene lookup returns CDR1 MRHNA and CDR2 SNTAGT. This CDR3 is CASSEQGAGGDGYTF. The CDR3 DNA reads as TGTGCCAGCAGTGAACAAGGGGCAGGGGGCGATGGCTACACCTTC.

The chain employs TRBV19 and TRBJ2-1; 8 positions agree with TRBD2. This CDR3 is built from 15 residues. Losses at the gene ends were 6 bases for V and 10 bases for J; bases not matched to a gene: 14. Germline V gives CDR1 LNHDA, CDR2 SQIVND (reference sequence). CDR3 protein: CASSGSGGLWGEQFF. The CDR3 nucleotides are TGTGCCAGTAGCGGCAGCGGGGGCCTATGGGGGGAGCAGTTCTTC.

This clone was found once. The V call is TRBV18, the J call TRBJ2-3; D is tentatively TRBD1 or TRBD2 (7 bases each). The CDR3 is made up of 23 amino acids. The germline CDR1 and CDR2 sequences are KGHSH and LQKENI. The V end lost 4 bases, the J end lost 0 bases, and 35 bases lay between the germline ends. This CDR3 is CASSLGGGGLRTRRPKSTDTQYF. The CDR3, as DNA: TGTGCCAGCTCACTAGGGGGCGGGGGTCTGCGGACCCGTAGACCCAAAAGCACAGATACGCAGTATTTT.

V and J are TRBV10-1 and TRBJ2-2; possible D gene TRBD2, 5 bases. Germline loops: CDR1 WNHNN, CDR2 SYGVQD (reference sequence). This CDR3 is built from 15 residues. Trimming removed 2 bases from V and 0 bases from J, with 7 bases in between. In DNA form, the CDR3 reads TGCGCCAGCAGTGAGATCGGGGCGAACACCGGGGAGCTGTTTTTT. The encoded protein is CASSEIGANTGELFF.

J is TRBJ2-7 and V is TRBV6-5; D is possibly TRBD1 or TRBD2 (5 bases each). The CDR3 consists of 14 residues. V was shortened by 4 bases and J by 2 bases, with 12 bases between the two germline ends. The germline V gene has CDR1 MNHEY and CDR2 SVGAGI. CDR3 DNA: TGTGCCAGCAGTTGGGGCGAGGGCCCCTACGAGCAGTACTTC. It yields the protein CASSWGEGPYEQYF.